Each of the 12 T cell receptor beta chains below was sequenced from the same sample in a study of T cells in Graves' hyperthyroidism and ophthalmopathy. The CDR3 regions of TCR beta were amplified from RNA transcripts. The HTBI primer set was used in a first-round RT-PCR of the TCR CDR3. One entry per CDR3 protein results from TCRdb running MiXCR on the multiplex PCR reads. The data hold approximately 220,000 distinct CDR3 sequences, with around 16% observed a single time. Sequencing was done on a sample of blood. The source is a man aged 40-50 years with Graves' hyperthyroidism.

This clonotype was detected a few times. The chain carries TRBV9 and TRBJ2-5; TRBD1 agrees at 7 bases. Germline V gene data show CDR1 as SGDLS and CDR2 as YYNGEE. The CDR3 is 16 amino acids. J lost 3 bases, V lost 0 bases, and 8 bases had no gene match. The CDR3 loop is CASSVGGTGAKETQYF. CDR3 DNA: TGTGCCAGCAGCGTAGGAGGAACAGGGGCGAAAGAGACCCAGTACTTC.

CDR3 loop: CSVPIQGEDIQYF. The CDR3 region has the DNA TGCAGCGTTCCTATACAGGGGGAAGACATTCAGTACTTC. The rearrangement uses TRBV29-1 and TRBJ2-4; TRBD1 matches at 8 bases. V gave up 5 bases and J gave up 8 bases; unmatched junction bases: 8. Germline V lookup: CDR1 SQVTM, CDR2 ANQGSEA. The CDR3 totals 13 residues.

Ten or more counts support this clonotype. The gene calls are TRBV18 and TRBJ1-5, with 8 positions matching TRBD1. J was trimmed by 3 bases and V by 3 bases; bases with no gene match: 1. This CDR3 spans 14 amino acids. Germline V CDR1 and CDR2: KGHSH, LQKENI. The CDR3 sequence: CASSPTGDNQPQHF. CDR3 coding DNA: TGTGCCAGCTCACCGACAGGGGACAATCAGCCCCAGCATTTT.

There are a few counts of this clonotype. The chain links TRBV9 to TRBJ1-2; no reliable D call. The CDR3 runs 14 residues. Germline CDR1 is SGDLS and CDR2 is YYNGEE. The V end was cut by 5 bases, the J end by 6 bases, with 17 bases between. The CDR3: CASRVQYGPDGYTF. The CDR3 nucleotides are TGTGCCAGCAGAGTACAGTACGGGCCGGATGGCTACACCTTC.

This chain joins TRBV27 and TRBJ2-5; weak D call: TRBD1 (5 bases). Between the trimmed V and J ends, which lost 5 bases and 6 bases, there was a span of 13 bases. The CDR3 loop spans 13 amino acids. Germline V gene data show CDR1 as MNHEY and CDR2 as SMNVEV (reference sequence). Written as DNA, the CDR3 is TGTGCCAGCAGTAAAAGGGGCGCAAAGACCCAGTACTTC. Translating it yields CASSKRGAKTQYF.

There are a few counts of this clonotype. CDR3 sequence: CASSGQGFGDTEAFF. DNA for the CDR3: TGTGCCAGCAGTGGGCAGGGTTTCGGGGACACTGAAGCTTTCTTT. The chain recombines TRBV25-1 with TRBJ1-1; the D gene is possibly TRBD1 (5 bases). V dropped 4 bases and J dropped 3 bases, with 15 bases sitting between them. Germline assignment: CDR1 MGHDK and CDR2 SYGVNS. The CDR3 sequence is 15 residues long.

This clonotype was detected a few times. This chain connects TRBV24-1 to TRBJ1-2; D is perhaps TRBD1 (6 bases). The CDR3 extends over 13 amino acids. V lost 7 bases and J lost 8, with 16 bases in between. Germline lookup yields CDR1 KGHDR and CDR2 SFDVKD. The CDR3 sequence: CATRGQGPHGYTF. CDR3 DNA: TGTGCCACCAGGGGGCAGGGGCCCCACGGCTACACCTTC.

This clonotype turned up a few times. CDR3 DNA sequence: TGTGCCAGCAGCCAAATTAGAGGGGGACAGGGGGCCCTAGGGGCTGAAGCTTTCTTT. It specifies CASSQIRGGQGALGAEAFF. J is TRBJ1-1 and V is TRBV14, with 12 bases that match TRBD1. The CDR3 is 19 residues long. CDR1 and CDR2 from the germline V gene are SGHDN and FVKESK. After removal of 2 bases from V and 6 bases from J, the junction contained 16 bases not matched to a gene. Filled out from reference TRBV14 and TRBJ1-1, the complete variable domain reads EAGVTQFPSHSVIEKGQTVTLRCDPISGHDNLYWYRRVMGKEIKFLLHFVKESKQDESGMPNNRFLAERTGGTYSTLKVQPAELEDSGVYFCASSQIRGGQGALGAEAFFGQGTRLTVV.

The table lists this clonotype with many counts. The V and J genes are TRBV10-1 and TRBJ1-1; D call uncertain. The germline CDR1 and CDR2 sequences are WNHNN and SYGVQD (reference sequence). V lost 6 bases to trimming and J lost 4 bases, with 15 bases between them. This CDR3 is built from 14 residues. This CDR3 is CASRSRGKSTEAFF. CDR3 in DNA: TGCGCCAGCAGGTCGAGAGGGAAGAGCACTGAAGCTTTCTTT.

V gene TRBV19 combines with J gene TRBJ2-5; possible D gene TRBD1, 5 bases. This CDR3 spans 14 amino acids. Germline loops: CDR1 LNHDA, CDR2 SQIVND (reference sequence). V gave up 7 bases and J gave up 2 bases, with 14 bases separating them. As DNA, the CDR3 is TGTGCCAGTAAACAGGCTGGCACACAAGAGACCCAGTACTTC. This encodes CASKQAGTQETQYF.

This clonotype was detected many times. The chain carries TRBV2 and TRBJ2-7, with D possibly TRBD2 on 6 matching bases. The ends were cut back, 5 bases at V and 9 bases at J, with 14 bases in the middle. The germline CDR1 and CDR2 sequences are SNHLY and FYNNEI. This CDR3 is built from 12 residues. CDR3: CASSSTSTGQYF. CDR3 coding DNA: TGTGCCAGCAGTTCCACTAGCACCGGGCAGTACTTC. Supplemented by reference TRBV2 and TRBJ2-7, the full variable domain reads EPEVTQTPSHQVTQMGQEVILRCVPISNHLYFYWYRQILGQKVEFLVSFYNNEISEKSEIFDDQFSVERPDGSNFTLKIRSTKLEDSAMYFCASSSTSTGQYFGPGTRLTVT.

This clonotype was detected many times. The V gene is TRBV20-1, the J gene TRBJ2-7, with D perhaps matching TRBD1 or TRBD2 (5 bases each). V lost 5 bases, J lost 3 bases, and 11 bases lay in between. From germline, CDR1 is DFQATT and CDR2 SNEGSKA (reference sequence). The CDR3 has 12 residues. For the CDR3, the DNA is TGCAGTGCTGCGGATGGGGGCTACGAGCAGTACTTC. This translates into CSAADGGYEQYF.